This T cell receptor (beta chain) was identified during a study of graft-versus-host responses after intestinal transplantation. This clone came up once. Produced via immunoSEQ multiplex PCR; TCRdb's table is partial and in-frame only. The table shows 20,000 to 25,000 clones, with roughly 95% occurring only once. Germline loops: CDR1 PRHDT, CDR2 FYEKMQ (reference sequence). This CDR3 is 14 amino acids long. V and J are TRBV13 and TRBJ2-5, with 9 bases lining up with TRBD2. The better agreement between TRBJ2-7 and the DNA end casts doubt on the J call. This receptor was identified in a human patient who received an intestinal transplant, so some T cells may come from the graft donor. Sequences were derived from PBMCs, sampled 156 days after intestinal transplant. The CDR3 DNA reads TGTGCCAGCAGCTTTTCTAGCGGGGAGTACGAGCAGTACTTC. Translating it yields CASSFSSGEYEQYF.